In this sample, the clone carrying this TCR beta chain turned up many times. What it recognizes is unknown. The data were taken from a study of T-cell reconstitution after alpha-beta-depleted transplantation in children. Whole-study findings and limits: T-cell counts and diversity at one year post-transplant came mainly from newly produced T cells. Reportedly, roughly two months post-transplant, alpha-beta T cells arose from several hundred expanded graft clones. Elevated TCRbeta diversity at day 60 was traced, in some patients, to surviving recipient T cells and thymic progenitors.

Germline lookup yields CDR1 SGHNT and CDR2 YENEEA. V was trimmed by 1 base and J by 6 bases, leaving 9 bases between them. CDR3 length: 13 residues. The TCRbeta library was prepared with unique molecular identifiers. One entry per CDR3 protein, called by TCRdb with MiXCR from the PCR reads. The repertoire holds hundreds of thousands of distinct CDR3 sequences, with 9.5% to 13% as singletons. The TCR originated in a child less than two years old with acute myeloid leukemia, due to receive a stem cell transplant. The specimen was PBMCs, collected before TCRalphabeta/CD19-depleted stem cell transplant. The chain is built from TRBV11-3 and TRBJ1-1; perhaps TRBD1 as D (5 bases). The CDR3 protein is CASSLGGDAEAFF. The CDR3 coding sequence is TGTGCCAGCAGCTTAGGGGGGGATGCTGAAGCTTTCTTT.